Listed below are T cell receptor beta chains from one sample, sequenced in a study of Ad26.COV2.S vaccination and SARS-CoV-2 variants. TCRdb's table, derived via immunoSEQ multiplex PCR, lists solely in-frame clones and lacks some. This sample has over 400,000 clones, with roughly 87% found just once. The sequencing here drew on peripheral blood, taken in a trial of Ad26.COV2.S vaccine versus placebo. These receptor sequences come from a person aged 18-60 years who received the Ad26.COV2.S COVID-19 vaccine or a placebo. Both conserved end residues are part of each CDR3. D genes are given only for firm matches. Some rows have no size entry. The others give once, few or many, or a class for an expanded clone.

D gene: TRBD2; clone size: .; V gene: TRBV7-3; J gene: TRBJ2-1; CDR3 protein: CASASGGYNEQFF; CDR3 DNA: TGTGCCAGCGCTAGCGGAGGTTACAATGAGCAGTTCTTC
D gene: .; clone size: once; V gene: TRBV7-2; J gene: TRBJ1-4; CDR3 protein: CASSYTGRNEKLFF; CDR3 DNA: TGTGCCAGCAGCTATACAGGGAGGAATGAAAAACTGTTTTTT
D gene: .; clone size: .; V gene: TRBV7-2; J gene: TRBJ1-3; CDR3 protein: CASSLVYRPSGNTIYF; CDR3 DNA: TGTGCCAGCAGCTTAGTGTACAGACCCTCTGGAAACACCATATATTTT
D gene: TRBD2; clone size: .; V gene: TRBV7-2; J gene: TRBJ2-7; CDR3 protein: CASSLNQRGARYF; CDR3 DNA: TGTGCCAGCAGCTTAAACCAGCGGGGGGCAAGGTACTTC
D gene: TRBD1; clone size: .; V gene: TRBV6-5; J gene: TRBJ1-1; CDR3 protein: CASSYRGQNTEAFF; CDR3 DNA: TGTGCCAGCAGCTACAGGGGGCAGAACACTGAAGCTTTCTTT
D gene: TRBD1; clone size: .; V gene: TRBV6-6; J gene: TRBJ1-1; CDR3 protein: CASRERQGADEAFF; CDR3 DNA: TGTGCCAGCAGAGAGAGGCAGGGGGCAGATGAAGCTTTCTTT
D gene: .; clone size: .; V gene: TRBV28; J gene: TRBJ2-7; CDR3 protein: CASSFGQRSSYEQYF; CDR3 DNA: TGTGCCAGCAGTTTTGGACAGAGAAGCTCCTACGAGCAGTACTTC
D gene: .; clone size: few; V gene: TRBV6-2/TRBV6-3; J gene: TRBJ1-1; CDR3 protein: CASSYRGENTEAFF; CDR3 DNA: TGTGCCAGCAGTTACCGGGGGGAAAACACTGAAGCTTTCTTT
D gene: .; clone size: .; V gene: TRBV11-3; J gene: TRBJ2-1; CDR3 protein: CASSWTTISYNEQFF; CDR3 DNA: TGTGCCAGCAGTTGGACTACCATCTCCTACAATGAGCAGTTCTTC
D gene: .; clone size: .; V gene: TRBV5-1; J gene: TRBJ1-1; CDR3 protein: CASSLRGERMNTEAFF; CDR3 DNA: TGCGCCAGCAGCCTCAGAGGGGAAAGGATGAACACTGAAGCTTTCTTT
D gene: TRBD2; clone size: once; V gene: TRBV29-1; J gene: TRBJ2-1; CDR3 protein: CSVAGGSYNEQFF; CDR3 DNA: TGCAGCGTTGCGGGAGGGAGTTACAATGAGCAGTTCTTC
D gene: .; clone size: .; V gene: TRBV7-9; J gene: TRBJ2-3; CDR3 protein: CASSLVGSAGPASTDTQYF; CDR3 DNA: TGTGCCAGCAGCTTAGTAGGATCGGCGGGACCAGCTAGCACAGATACGCAGTATTTT
D gene: .; clone size: .; V gene: TRBV27; J gene: TRBJ2-1; CDR3 protein: CASSPEGGMGNEQFF; CDR3 DNA: TGTGCCAGCAGCCCCGAAGGGGGGATGGGAAATGAGCAGTTCTTC
D gene: .; clone size: .; V gene: TRBV5-4; J gene: TRBJ2-3; CDR3 protein: CASRSRPASTDTQYF; CDR3 DNA: TGTGCCAGCAGGAGTCGACCAGCTAGCACAGATACGCAGTATTTT
D gene: .; clone size: .; V gene: TRBV27; J gene: TRBJ1-2; CDR3 protein: CASSLKGERSGYTF; CDR3 DNA: TGTGCCAGCAGTTTGAAGGGGGAAAGGTCCGGCTACACCTTC
D gene: .; clone size: .; V gene: TRBV5-1; J gene: TRBJ1-1; CDR3 protein: CASSLVMGTEAFF; CDR3 DNA: TGCGCCAGCAGCTTGGTGATGGGAACTGAAGCTTTCTTT